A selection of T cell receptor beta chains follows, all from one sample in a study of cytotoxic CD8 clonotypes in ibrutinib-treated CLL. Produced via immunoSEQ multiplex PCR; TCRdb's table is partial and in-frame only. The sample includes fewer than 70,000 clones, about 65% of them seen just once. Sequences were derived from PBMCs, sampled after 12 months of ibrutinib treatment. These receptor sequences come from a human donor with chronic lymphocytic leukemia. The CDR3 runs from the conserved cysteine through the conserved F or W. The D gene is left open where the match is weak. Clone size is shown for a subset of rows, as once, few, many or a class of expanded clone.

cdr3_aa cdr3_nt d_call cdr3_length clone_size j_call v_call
CASSFGQTYEQYF TGTGCCAGCAGCTTCGGACAGACCTACGAGCAGTACTTC - 13 - TRBJ2-7 TRBV7-9
CASRDPGLAGYEQYF TGTGCCAGCAGGGATCCGGGACTAGCGGGGTACGAGCAGTACTTC TRBD2 15 - TRBJ2-7 TRBV28
CASSLGTGTTDSNQPQHF TGTGCCAGCAGCTTGGGCACCGGGACAACGGATAGCAATCAGCCCCAGCATTTT - 18 - TRBJ1-5 TRBV5-6
CASSLSGGGGDTQYF TGTGCCAGCAGTCTTAGCGGCGGCGGGGGAGATACGCAGTATTTT TRBD2 15 - TRBJ2-3 TRBV7-9
CASSVTGSETQYF TGTGCCAGCAGTGTGACCGGTTCGGAGACCCAGTACTTC - 13 few TRBJ2-5 TRBV2
CAISEPLGGNYGYTF TGTGCCATCAGTGAGCCCCTCGGGGGAAACTATGGCTACACCTTC - 15 - TRBJ1-2 TRBV10-3
CASSFDGGPQPQHF TGTGCCAGCAGTTTCGACGGGGGCCCTCAGCCCCAGCATTTT - 14 - TRBJ1-5 TRBV28
CASSYLQGDEQFF TGTGCCAGCAGTTACTTACAGGGGGACGAGCAGTTCTTC TRBD1 13 once TRBJ2-1 TRBV6-6
CASSPTGGSYNEQFF TGTGCCAGCAGCCCGACAGGGGGCTCCTACAATGAGCAGTTCTTC TRBD1 15 - TRBJ2-1 TRBV7-6
CASSLAPDDQPQHF TGCGCCAGCAGCTTGGCCCCCGATGATCAGCCCCAGCATTTT - 14 - TRBJ1-5 TRBV5-1
CASSLRAGVFYEQYF TGTGCCAGCAGCTTAAGAGCGGGGGTCTTTTACGAGCAGTACTTC TRBD2 15 - TRBJ2-7 TRBV5-6
CASSLGLDRGGLAGGYEQYF TGCGCCAGCAGCTTGGGGTTGGACAGGGGGGGACTAGCGGGCGGCTACGAGCAGTACTTC TRBD2 20 - TRBJ2-7 TRBV5-1
CASSDVQGQFRRYGYTF TGTGCCAGCAGTGATGTACAGGGACAGTTCAGGCGCTATGGCTACACCTTC TRBD1 17 - TRBJ1-2 TRBV6-1
CASSPSLAGGPTSTDTQYF TGTGCCAGCAGCCCCTCGCTAGCGGGAGGCCCTACCAGCACAGATACGCAGTATTTT TRBD2 19 - TRBJ2-3 TRBV7-2
CASSEDRTLLNRPQHF TGTGCCAGCAGTGAGGACAGGACCCTCCTAAATCGGCCCCAGCATTTT TRBD1 16 - TRBJ1-5 TRBV28
CASSSRLAGGYEQYF TGTGCCAGCAGCTCCCGACTAGCGGGAGGCTACGAGCAGTACTTC TRBD2 15 - TRBJ2-7 TRBV5-4
CASSPYRGRSSSGANVLTF TGTGCCAGTAGCCCTTACAGGGGGCGGTCTAGCTCTGGGGCCAACGTCCTGACTTTC TRBD1 19 few TRBJ2-6 TRBV19
CASSQFLSPYEQYF TGTGCCAGCAGCCAATTCTTGTCCCCCTACGAGCAGTACTTC - 14 medium-sized TRBJ2-7 TRBV14
CASSLEDIGQQYF TGCGCCAGCAGCTTGGAGGACATTGGCCAGCAGTACTTC - 13 - TRBJ2-7 TRBV5-1
CATSEGIVEAFF TGTGCCACCTCTGAAGGTATCGTTGAAGCTTTCTTT - 12 - TRBJ1-1 TRBV10-3
CARKRQGKILYEQYF TGTGCCCGAAAGAGACAGGGAAAGATCCTCTACGAGCAGTACTTC TRBD1 15 once TRBJ2-7 TRBV5-4
CASSLDGDTLAKNIQYF TGTGCCAGCAGCTTAGACGGGGATACACTAGCCAAAAACATTCAGTACTTC - 17 - TRBJ2-4 TRBV11-2
CSVVGTGTYGYTF TGCAGCGTTGTAGGGACAGGGACCTATGGCTACACCTTC TRBD1 13 - TRBJ1-2 TRBV29-1
CASSGGGSGANVLTF TGTGCCAGCAGTGGGGGAGGGTCTGGGGCCAACGTCCTGACTTTC TRBD2 15 - TRBJ2-6 TRBV2
CASSQAGGGAGETQYF TGTGCCAGCAGCCAAGCAGGTGGGGGGGCCGGGGAGACCCAGTACTTC - 16 - TRBJ2-5 TRBV4-2
CASRSGGQETQYF TGTGCCAGCAGGTCAGGGGGGCAAGAGACCCAGTACTTC - 13 - TRBJ2-5 TRBV14
CASSLAGTSGEQYF TGCGCCAGCAGCTTGGCCGGGACTAGCGGCGAGCAGTACTTC TRBD2 14 - TRBJ2-7 TRBV5-1
CASSLRGNYGYTF TGTGCCAGCAGCTTACGGGGGAACTATGGCTACACCTTC - 13 - TRBJ1-2 TRBV7-9
CASSSGVYGYTF TGTGCCAGCAGCTCGGGGGTCTATGGCTACACCTTC - 12 - TRBJ1-2 TRBV11-1
CASSRLDGDTQYF TGTGCCAGCAGCCGTCTTGATGGGGATACGCAGTATTTT - 13 - TRBJ2-3 TRBV6-5
CASSSNDRDYDTEAFF TGCGCCAGCAGCTCAAATGACAGGGATTATGACACTGAAGCTTTCTTT TRBD1 16 few TRBJ1-1 TRBV5-1
CAWSGMGTRNSYNEQFF TGTGCCTGGAGTGGAATGGGTACCCGAAACTCCTACAATGAGCAGTTCTTC - 17 few TRBJ2-1 TRBV30
CATSRGRTYEQYF TGTGCCACCAGCAGGGGGCGTACGTACGAGCAGTACTTC - 13 - TRBJ2-7 TRBV15
CATSRVGQPQHF TGTGCCACCAGCAGAGTAGGTCAGCCCCAGCATTTT - 12 few TRBJ1-5 TRBV15
CATSSFGLNTEAFF TGTGCCACCAGCTCGTTCGGGCTGAACACTGAAGCTTTCTTT - 14 - TRBJ1-1 TRBV15
CASSAGLAGGYNEQFF TGTGCCAGCAGCGCCGGACTAGCGGGAGGATACAATGAGCAGTTCTTC TRBD2 16 - TRBJ2-1 TRBV9
CASSGFYNEQFF TGTGCCAGCAGCGGGTTCTACAATGAGCAGTTCTTC - 12 - TRBJ2-1 TRBV27
CASSLTSNNIQYF TGTGCCAGCAGCCTGACTAGCAATAACATTCAGTACTTC TRBD2 13 - TRBJ2-4 TRBV4-2
CASSQGLQGSGNTIYF TGCGCCAGCAGCCAGGGACTCCAGGGATCGGGAAACACCATATATTTT - 16 few TRBJ1-3 TRBV4-1
CASSQATGGGGMNTEAFF TGTGCCAGCAGCCAAGCCACCGGAGGGGGGGGAATGAACACTGAAGCTTTCTTT - 18 - TRBJ1-1 TRBV4-2
CASGYRDGALGCNQPQHF TGCGCCAGCGGGTACCGGGACGGAGCTCTTGGATGCAATCAGCCCCAGCATTTT - 18 - TRBJ1-5 TRBV5-1
CASSAGTGADEKLFF TGTGCCAGCAGCGCCGGGACAGGGGCGGATGAAAAACTGTTTTTT TRBD1 15 - TRBJ1-4 TRBV9
CASSGWGTDYNEQFF TGTGCCAGCAGCGGTTGGGGGACCGACTACAATGAGCAGTTCTTC - 15 - TRBJ2-1 TRBV6-1
CASSPRLGEEAFF TGTGCCAGCAGCCCTAGACTGGGGGAAGAAGCTTTCTTT - 13 many TRBJ1-1 TRBV7-2
CASSVGLAGGGQYF TGTGCCAGCAGCGTAGGCTTAGCGGGAGGGGGGCAGTACTTC TRBD2 14 - TRBJ2-7 TRBV9
CASTGGWSQPQHF TGTGCCAGTACAGGGGGCTGGAGTCAGCCCCAGCATTTT TRBD1 13 - TRBJ1-5 TRBV6-1
CASSFGHHSSYEQYF TGTGCCAGCAGCTTTGGACACCACTCATCCTACGAGCAGTACTTC - 15 - TRBJ2-7 TRBV9
CASSKTGGAYEQYF TGTGCCAGCAGCAAGACAGGGGGGGCCTACGAGCAGTACTTC TRBD1 14 once TRBJ2-7 TRBV14
CASSLVSQGFYEQYF TGTGCCAGCAGCTTAGTCTCGCAGGGGTTCTACGAGCAGTACTTC - 15 once TRBJ2-7 TRBV7-2
CASSREASGANVLTF TGTGCCAGCAGCCGGGAGGCCTCTGGGGCCAACGTCCTGACTTTC TRBD2 15 - TRBJ2-6 TRBV7-2
CASSVGGTFQETQYF TGTGCCAGCAGCGTGGGCGGGACATTTCAAGAGACCCAGTACTTC - 15 - TRBJ2-5 TRBV9
CASSFSETQYF TGCGCCAGCAGCTTTTCGGAGACCCAGTACTTC - 11 few TRBJ2-5 TRBV5-1
CASSLGQGTSGSISSYNEQFF TGTGCCAGCAGCTTAGGTCAAGGAACTAGCGGGAGTATTAGCTCCTACAATGAGCAGTTCTTC TRBD2 21 - TRBJ2-1 TRBV7-3
CASSLRQAGTGELFF TGTGCCAGCAGTTTGAGGCAGGCTGGGACCGGGGAGCTGTTTTTT - 15 - TRBJ2-2 TRBV11-2
CATSPEPAGGIYGYTF TGTGCCACCAGCCCAGAGCCCGCCGGGGGGATCTATGGCTACACCTTC - 16 - TRBJ1-2 TRBV15
CASTRTGFYGYTF TGTGCCAGCACCCGGACAGGCTTCTATGGCTACACCTTC TRBD1 13 - TRBJ1-2 TRBV6-5